This T cell receptor (beta chain) was documented in a study of blood T cells in healthy people across ages. Primed by a sample-barcoded 5' primer and a J-beta primer mix, a second PCR proceeded for about 7 to 12 cycles. A template-switch adaptor containing 12 random nucleotides labeled each cDNA molecule. Using its own MiXCR run on the 5' RACE reads, TCRdb lists one record per CDR3 protein. The repertoire has 980,000 or so distinct CDR3 sequences, 48% of them found once; the top ten carry under 15%. V dropped 8 bases and J dropped 0 bases, with 14 bases sitting between them. The CDR3 loop spans 14 amino acids. Germline V gives CDR1 SNHLY, CDR2 FYNNEI.

The receptor was isolated from a man aged 25 to 45 in good health. The sample was blood. J is TRBJ2-7 and V is TRBV2; D remains ambiguous. The CDR3: CASGEESVSYEQYF. The DNA for the CDR3 is TGTGCCAGCGGAGAGGAGTCAGTCTCCTACGAGCAGTACTTC.